These 20 T cell receptor beta chains were sequenced from one sample in a study of T cell clonality in common variable immunodeficiency. General observations from the study: Reportedly, TCR beta sequences from common variable immunodeficiency showed fewer deletions and N-nucleotide insertions.

The table came from immunoSEQ multiplex PCR; TCRdb's copy has only in-frame clones and leaves some out. The counts give 10,000 to 13,000 clones, none of them seen only once; about 6.1% is held by the top ten. Antigens of these TCRs are unknown. The sample comprised peripheral blood mononuclear cells. These receptors were obtained from a human donor with common variable immunodeficiency.

This clone came up a few times. The read ends 3 residues early relative to the CDR3; the germline J gene fills the gap. This chain uses TRBV7-3 with TRBJ2-1; TRBD2 aligns across 9 bases. The CDR3 totals 15 residues. V shed 5 bases, J shed 8 bases, and the junction held 10 bases outside the gene matches. Germline CDR1 is SGHTA and CDR2 is FQGTGA. CDR3: CASSLLAGVADEQFF. The DNA read from the CDR3 is TGTGCCAGCAGCCTACTAGCGGGTGTTGCCGATGAG.

As for this clone: The read terminates 3 residues before the CDR3 end, so the remaining end is supplied by the germline J gene. The gene calls are TRBV7-6 and TRBJ2-1; 10 nucleotides match TRBD2. Germline CDR1 SGHVS, CDR2 FNYEAQ. The J segment lost 7 bases and the V segment lost 3 bases, leaving 6 bases of the junction unmatched. The CDR3 is made up of 15 amino acids. CDR3 in amino acids: CASSFPSGSKNEQFF. Partial CDR3 DNA: TGTGCCAGCAGCTTTCCTAGCGGGAGTAAGAATGAG.

About this clone: The read falls 3 residues short of the CDR3 end, and the missing part is taken from the germline J gene. The chain carries TRBV13 and TRBJ2-3, with TRBD2 identical over 7 bases. There are 17 residues in the CDR3. The V and J ends lost 5 bases and 5 bases, in that order; junction bases with no gene match: 16. Germline V gene data show CDR1 as PRHDT and CDR2 as FYEKMQ (reference sequence). Partial CDR3 DNA: TGTGCCAGCAGCCCAGACGGATTAGCGGGTCATGGAGATACG. Its translation: CASSPDGLAGHGDT. The complete CDR3 sequence is CASSPDGLAGHGDTQYF.

This clone turned up a few times. The sequenced fragment ends 3 residues before the CDR3 boundary, so the rest is inferred from the germline J gene. The chain is built from TRBV7-2 and TRBJ1-2; 7 bases align to TRBD1. Trimming at V came to 5 bases and at J to 0 bases, leaving 6 bases not matched to a gene. CDR3 length: 15 amino acids. The germline V gene encodes CDR1 SGHTA and CDR2 FQGNSA. CDR3 DNA (partial): TGTGCCAGCAGCCCGGGGACAGAACCTAACTATGGC. It is translated as CASSPGTEPNYG. The CDR3, in full, reads CASSPGTEPNYGYTF.

A few counts support this clone. Read coverage stops 3 residues before the CDR3 terminus; the germline J gene supplies the remainder. The chain couples TRBV7-9 to TRBJ1-1; 9 bases agree with TRBD1. Germline values: CDR1 SEHNR, CDR2 FQNEAQ (reference sequence). V lost 1 base, J lost 0 bases, and 0 bases stayed unmatched. The CDR3 runs to 15 residues. The DNA read from the CDR3 is TGTGCCAGCAGCTTAGGGGACAGGGTGAACACTGAA. It codes for CASSLGDRVNTE. The full CDR3 sequence reads CASSLGDRVNTEAFF.

This clone was seen more than once but under ten times. Read sequence stops 3 residues before the CDR3 end, and the germline J gene provides the missing end. The rearrangement joins TRBV30 to TRBJ2-1; tentatively, D is TRBD2 (7 bases). CDR1 is GTSNPN, CDR2 SVGIG, per germline (reference sequence). The V and J ends lost 4 bases and 9 bases respectively, with 13 bases between them. The CDR3 runs 12 residues. The part of the CDR3 DNA that was read is TGTGCCTGGATTGGGGGGGGCTTTGAG. Amino acids: CAWIGGGFE. Given in full, the CDR3 is CAWIGGGFEQFF.

With regard to this clone: The read terminates 3 residues ahead of where the CDR3 ends, so the germline J gene completes it. V usage is TRBV2 and J usage is TRBJ2-2; possible D gene TRBD2, 5 bases. The germline V gene encodes CDR1 SNHLY and CDR2 FYNNEI. CDR3 length: 12 amino acids. Trimming shortened V by 7 bases and J by 7 bases, and 10 bases separated the two germline ends. The CDR3 protein is CASTPGDGELFF. The sequenced part of the CDR3 DNA is TGTGCCAGCACCCCCGGGGACGGGGAG.

This clone was observed a few times. Read data end 3 residues before the CDR3 end; the end is taken from the germline J gene. This sequence joins TRBV18 and TRBJ2-2; possible D gene TRBD2, 5 bases. The V and J ends lost 3 bases and 0 bases respectively, with 14 bases between them. The CDR3 covers 17 residues. CDR1 and CDR2 (germline): KGHSH, LQKENI. The CDR3 DNA, read in part, is TGTGCCAGCTCACCGCTCGGAGGCGGTGCGAACACCGGGGAG. Its translation is CASSPLGGGANTGE. The whole CDR3 sequence is CASSPLGGGANTGELFF.

This clone was observed a handful of times. The read ends 3 residues shy of where the CDR3 ends; the end is completed using the germline J gene. The chain couples TRBV18 to TRBJ2-2; 7 bases line up with TRBD1. The CDR3 sequence is 18 residues long. CDR1 and CDR2 (germline): KGHSH, LQKENI. Trimming cost V 6 bases and J 5 bases; bases outside gene matches: 18. CDR3 region: CASSHERPGQIVTGELFF. CDR3 DNA, as far as it was read: TGTGCCAGCTCCCATGAACGCCCGGGACAGATTGTGACCGGGGAG.

This clone occurred a few times. The read stops 3 residues short of the end of the CDR3; the missing end is completed from the germline J gene. The chain recombines TRBV6-2 or TRBV6-3 with TRBJ2-3; D possibly corresponds to TRBD2 (6 bases). Germline V CDR1 and CDR2: MNHEY, SVGEGT. Trimming removed 6 bases at V and 3 bases at J, with 16 bases between. This CDR3 contains 15 residues. The chain's CDR3 is CASSPGLGGTDTQYF. The part of the CDR3 DNA that was read is TGTGCCAGCAGCCCGGGACTCGGGGGAACAGATACG.

There are a few counts of this clone. This chain's CDR3 is CASSSGQGNLYEQYF. Partial CDR3 DNA: TGTGCCAGCAGCTCGGGCCAGGGGAATTTGTACGAG. The gene calls are TRBV7-9 and TRBJ2-7, with D possibly being TRBD1 (6 bases). Sequencing ends 3 residues short of the CDR3 end; the germline J gene provides the rest. This CDR3 has 15 amino acids. V gave up 4 bases and J gave up 4 bases, with 17 bases separating them. Germline lookup yields CDR1 SEHNR and CDR2 FQNEAQ (reference sequence). Full variable domain (rest looked up from reference TRBV7-9 and TRBJ2-7): DTGVSQNPRHKITKRGQNVTFRCDPISEHNRLYWYRQTLGQGPEFLTYFQNEAQLEKSRLLSDRFSAERPKGSFSTLEIQRTEQGDSAMYLCASSSGQGNLYEQYFGPGTRLTVT.

About this clone itself: Coverage ceases 3 residues before the CDR3 finishes, and the germline J gene fills in the end. This chain joins TRBV19 and TRBJ1-1; D not certain. V gave up 5 bases and J gave up 0 bases, with 13 bases separating them. This CDR3 contains 15 residues. The V gene's germline CDR1 is LNHDA and CDR2 SQIVND (reference sequence). The CDR3 bases that were read are TGTGCCAGTAGTCAAGGACTTCTCATGAACACTGAA. This gives the protein CASSQGLLMNTE. The CDR3 in full is CASSQGLLMNTEAFF.

On this clone: The read falls 3 residues short of the CDR3 end, and the missing part is taken from the germline J gene. V is TRBV7-2 and J is TRBJ1-2; a weak D match, TRBD1 (6 bases). The V gene's germline CDR1 is SGHTA and CDR2 FQGNSA. Trimming took 5 bases from V and 4 from J, leaving 14 bases between them. The CDR3 is made up of 14 amino acids. The chain's CDR3 is CASSGNRVVYGYTF. CDR3 DNA (partial): TGTGCCAGCAGCGGGAACAGGGTCGTCTATGGC.

Remarks on this clone: Sequencing ends 3 residues short of the CDR3 end; the germline J gene provides the rest. The chain combines TRBV19 with TRBJ1-5, with 9 bases aligning to TRBD1. Germline CDR1 is LNHDA and CDR2 is SQIVND (reference sequence). V was clipped by 7 bases and J by 5 bases; unmatched bases: 9. This CDR3 is built from 15 residues. The CDR3 DNA, read in part, is TGTGCCAGTAAGCCCTGGACAGGGGTTGATCAGCCC. Its translation is CASKPWTGVDQP. The whole CDR3 protein is CASKPWTGVDQPQHF.

Turning to this clone: Read data end 3 residues before the CDR3 end; the end is taken from the germline J gene. The rearrangement joins TRBV5-1 to TRBJ2-3, with TRBD1 matching 10 bases. The germline CDR1 and CDR2 sequences are SGHRS and YFSETQ. The CDR3 runs 15 residues. Germline trimming cut 0 bases from V and 5 bases from J; bases unmatched to any gene: 3. Partial CDR3 DNA: TGCGCCAGCAGCTTGGGCGGACAGGGGGAAGATACG. Amino acid sequence: CASSLGGQGEDT. The whole CDR3 reads CASSLGGQGEDTQYF.

This clone is classed as medium-sized. CDR3 in amino acids: CASSGEFVANYGYTF. The part of the CDR3 DNA that was read is TGTGCCAGCAGTGGCGAGTTTGTGGCTAACTATGGC. The chain employs TRBV2 and TRBJ1-2; no clear D gene. The CDR3 extends 3 residues past the end of the read, so its final part is completed from the germline J gene. The length of the CDR3 is 15 residues. V shed 4 bases and J shed 0 bases, with 12 bases lying between them. The germline gives CDR1 SNHLY, CDR2 FYNNEI.

This clone was picked up a small number of times. CDR3 amino acids: CASSLQRGLGEKLFF. The CDR3 DNA, read in part, is TGTGCCAGCAGCTTACAAAGGGGGCTGGGGGAAAAA. The chain carries TRBV7-9 and TRBJ1-4, with TRBD1 matching 7 bases. The read stops 3 residues short of the end of the CDR3; the missing end is completed from the germline J gene. With 2 bases clipped from V and 8 bases from J, the junction kept 8 bases outside the gene matches. CDR1 and CDR2 from the germline V gene are SEHNR and FQNEAQ (reference sequence). This CDR3 is built from 15 residues.

With respect to this clone: The DNA ends 3 residues before the CDR3 does, and the rest of the CDR3 is filled in from the germline J gene. This sequence joins TRBV7-3 and TRBJ2-7; possible D gene TRBD1, 6 bases. The germline gives CDR1 SGHTA, CDR2 FQGTGA. The CDR3 runs 15 residues. V was clipped by 3 bases and J by 3 bases, with 15 bases between them. The CDR3 loop is CASSFGLGANYEQYF. The CDR3 bases that were read are TGTGCCAGCAGCTTCGGATTGGGGGCGAACTACGAG.

The table lists this clone with a few counts. The read finishes 3 residues shy of the CDR3 end, and the germline J gene is used to complete it. The chain couples TRBV20-1 to TRBJ2-5; maybe TRBD1 (5 bases). V lost 5 bases to trimming and J lost 7 bases, with 17 bases between them. The germline CDR1 and CDR2 sequences are DFQATT and SNEGSKA (reference sequence). The CDR3 extends over 13 amino acids. The CDR3 DNA, read in part, is TGCAGTGCTGGACGGACGGACATCGGGACC. It translates to CSAGRTDIGT. The full CDR3 protein reads CSAGRTDIGTQYF.

For this clone: The observed sequence ends 3 residues before the CDR3 terminus, with the missing tail filled in from the germline J gene. This chain links TRBV5-1 with TRBJ1-6, with 7 nucleotides matching TRBD1. The J segment lost 8 bases and the V segment lost 1 base, leaving 3 bases of the junction unmatched. CDR1 SGHRS and CDR2 YFSETQ come from the germline V gene. CDR3 length equals 14 residues. CDR3 region: CASSLRGGDSPLHF. Partial CDR3 DNA: TGCGCCAGCAGCTTGAGAGGGGGCGATTCACCC.